The sequence of this T cell receptor (beta chain) was determined in a study of beta chain features in type 1 diabetes. Study results and limitations: Moderate yet significant TCRB CDR3 shortening was seen in Type 1 diabetes patients in all four CD4+ subsets.

This CDR3 contains 15 residues. The V and J ends lost 4 bases and 10 bases respectively, with 17 bases between them. Per germline, CDR1 SGHTA and CDR2 FQGNSA. This clone was picked up a small number of times. Antigen: not known. In total, each donor contributed a single heparinised blood draw that averaged around 120 mL. Sorting based on CD45RO/CCR7/CD25/CD127/CD95/CD27 separated CD4+ naive, central memory, regulatory and stem cell-like memory cells. The investigators reverse transcribed all of the isolated RNA, so they sequenced expressed TCRB transcripts. Sequenced by immunoSEQ multiplex PCR; TCRdb stores in-frame clones only, minus some. The sample includes 280,000 or so clones, approximately 15% of them seen just once.

The receptor's source is a man aged 18 to 30 with type 1 diabetes. Sequencing used naive CD4+ T cells from blood. V usage is TRBV7-2 and J usage is TRBJ1-6; no definite D call. CDR3 residues: CASSSRMWRGSPLHF. The CDR3 nucleotides read TGTGCCAGCAGCTCCCGCATGTGGAGAGGCTCACCCCTCCACTTT.